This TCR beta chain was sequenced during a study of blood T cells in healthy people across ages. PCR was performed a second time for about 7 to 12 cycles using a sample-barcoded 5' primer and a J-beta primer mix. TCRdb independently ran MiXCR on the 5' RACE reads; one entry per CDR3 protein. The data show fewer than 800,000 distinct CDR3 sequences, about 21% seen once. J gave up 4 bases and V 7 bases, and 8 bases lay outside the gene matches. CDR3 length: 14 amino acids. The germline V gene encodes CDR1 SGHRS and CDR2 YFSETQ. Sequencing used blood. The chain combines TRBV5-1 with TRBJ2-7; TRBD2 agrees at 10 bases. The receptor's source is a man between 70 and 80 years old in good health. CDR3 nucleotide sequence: TGCGCCAGCGCCTCTAGCGGGAGTTTTTACGAGCAGTACTTC. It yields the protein CASASSGSFYEQYF.